The rows below give T cell receptor beta chains drawn from one sample of a study of shared clonotypes between healthy human individuals. Only in-frame clones appear in the TCRdb table, and some are missing; sequencing was by immunoSEQ multiplex PCR. The sample contains more than 550,000 clones, about 91% of which appear only once. The sample consisted of naive CD8+ T cells sorted from blood. The receptor source for this set is a man aged 30 to 39 in good health. Each CDR3 is given with its conserved first and last residue. D genes are given only for firm matches. Rows give clone size only sometimes, using once, few, many, or a class for an expanded clone.

V: TRBV15
J: TRBJ2-1
length: 20
D: TRBD2
size: -
CDR3: CATSKILAGGQDSIGNEQFF
DNA: TGTGCCACCAGCAAGATACTAGCGGGGGGACAGGATTCAATCGGGAATGAGCAGTTCTTC

V: TRBV13
J: TRBJ2-7
length: 15
D: TRBD1
size: -
CDR3: CASSPGTGDSYEQYF
DNA: TGTGCCAGCAGCCCCGGGACAGGGGATTCGTACGAGCAGTACTTC

V: TRBV2
J: TRBJ2-3
length: 16
D: -
size: -
CDR3: CASSELAHLSTDTQYF
DNA: TGTGCCAGCAGTGAACTAGCACACCTAAGCACAGATACGCAGTATTTT

V: TRBV28
J: TRBJ2-5
length: 16
D: TRBD2
size: -
CDR3: CASSTGTSPKLETQYF
DNA: TGTGCCAGCAGTACCGGGACTAGCCCAAAATTAGAGACCCAGTACTTC

V: TRBV28
J: TRBJ2-7
length: 14
D: TRBD1
size: -
CDR3: CASRNRKQGVEQYF
DNA: TGTGCCAGCAGAAATAGAAAACAGGGGGTCGAGCAGTACTTC

V: TRBV4-1
J: TRBJ2-5
length: 19
D: TRBD2
size: -
CDR3: CASSQEVEQLAAEQETQYF
DNA: TGCGCCAGCAGCCAAGAGGTGGAGCAACTAGCGGCCGAGCAAGAGACCCAGTACTTC

V: TRBV13
J: TRBJ2-1
length: 16
D: TRBD2
size: -
CDR3: CASSPSREGSYNEQFF
DNA: TGTGCCAGCAGCCCTTCCCGGGAGGGGTCCTACAATGAGCAGTTCTTC

V: TRBV6-5
J: TRBJ2-7
length: 14
D: -
size: -
CDR3: CASSYSTRGYEQYF
DNA: TGTGCCAGCAGTTACAGCACCCGAGGGTACGAGCAGTACTTC

V: TRBV29-1
J: TRBJ2-7
length: 12
D: -
size: -
CDR3: CSVAGPSYEQYF
DNA: TGCAGCGTTGCAGGGCCCTCCTACGAGCAGTACTTC

V: TRBV28
J: TRBJ2-1
length: 14
D: -
size: -
CDR3: CASSRSYPGNEQFF
DNA: TGTGCCAGCAGTCGTTCTTACCCAGGCAATGAGCAGTTCTTC

V: TRBV5-5
J: TRBJ1-2
length: 16
D: TRBD1
size: -
CDR3: CASSSLTGTGGLGDTF
DNA: TGTGCCAGCAGCTCTCTGACCGGGACAGGGGGTTTAGGAGACACCTTC

V: TRBV7-9
J: TRBJ2-7
length: 11
D: -
size: -
CDR3: CASSLSSEQYF
DNA: TGTGCCAGCAGCCTTAGCAGCGAGCAGTACTTC

V: TRBV19
J: TRBJ2-1
length: 14
D: -
size: once
CDR3: CASKVGGGYNEQFF
DNA: TGTGCCAGTAAAGTAGGGGGTGGCTACAATGAGCAGTTCTTC

V: TRBV7-6
J: TRBJ1-1
length: 13
D: -
size: -
CDR3: CASSLASHTEAFF
DNA: TGTGCCAGCAGCTTAGCTTCGCACACTGAAGCTTTCTTT

V: TRBV5-1
J: TRBJ2-2
length: 16
D: TRBD2
size: once
CDR3: CASSLSASGGTGELFF
DNA: TGCGCCAGCAGCTTGTCGGCTAGCGGCGGCACCGGGGAGCTGTTTTTT

V: TRBV30
J: TRBJ2-2
length: 14
D: -
size: -
CDR3: CAWSLTGIAGELFF
DNA: TGTGCCTGGAGTTTGACAGGAATAGCCGGGGAGCTGTTTTTT

V: TRBV11-2
J: TRBJ1-5
length: 14
D: -
size: -
CDR3: CASSLEGSAQPQHF
DNA: TGTGCCAGCAGCTTAGAAGGTAGTGCTCAGCCCCAGCATTTT

V: TRBV27
J: TRBJ1-2
length: 13
D: TRBD1
size: -
CDR3: CASSGRGPYGYTF
DNA: TGTGCCAGCAGTGGAAGGGGGCCCTATGGCTACACCTTC

V: TRBV9
J: TRBJ2-7
length: 15
D: TRBD2
size: once
CDR3: CASSKTGLAINEQYF
DNA: TGTGCCAGCAGCAAAACGGGACTAGCTATCAACGAGCAGTACTTC

V: TRBV6-1
J: TRBJ2-2
length: 14
D: -
size: -
CDR3: CASSEAANAGELFF
DNA: TGTGCCAGCAGTGAAGCGGCAAACGCCGGGGAGCTGTTTTTT

V: TRBV5-1
J: TRBJ2-7
length: 16
D: TRBD1
size: -
CDR3: CASSLEPGTGIYEQYF
DNA: TGCGCCAGCAGCTTGGAACCCGGGACAGGGATATACGAGCAGTACTTC

V: TRBV4-2
J: TRBJ2-1
length: 16
D: -
size: -
CDR3: CASSQGPSGGTNEQFF
DNA: TGTGCCAGCAGCCAAGGCCCCAGCGGAGGGACAAATGAGCAGTTCTTC

V: TRBV19
J: TRBJ2-7
length: 13
D: -
size: -
CDR3: CATETGTGYEQYF
DNA: TGTGCCACTGAGACCGGGACCGGCTACGAGCAGTACTTC

V: TRBV6-1
J: TRBJ1-1
length: 11
D: -
size: -
CDR3: CASRRMTEAFF
DNA: TGTGCCAGCAGGCGTATGACTGAAGCTTTCTTT

V: TRBV5-4
J: TRBJ2-7
length: 12
D: -
size: -
CDR3: CASSLNSYEQYF
DNA: TGTGCCAGCAGCTTGAACTCCTACGAGCAGTACTTC

V: TRBV14
J: TRBJ2-1
length: 17
D: TRBD2
size: -
CDR3: CASSQDWTSGSLTEQFF
DNA: TGTGCCAGCAGCCAAGATTGGACTAGCGGGAGTCTTACTGAGCAGTTCTTC

V: TRBV5-1
J: TRBJ2-5
length: 15
D: -
size: -
CDR3: CASSLNGGNQETQYF
DNA: TGCGCCAGCAGCTTGAATGGCGGGAACCAAGAGACCCAGTACTTC

V: TRBV9
J: TRBJ1-1
length: 13
D: -
size: -
CDR3: CASSTRGGTEAFF
DNA: TGTGCCAGCAGCACACGGGGTGGCACTGAAGCTTTCTTT

V: TRBV7-8
J: TRBJ2-7
length: 17
D: TRBD2
size: once
CDR3: CASSFGPGTSGSYEQYF
DNA: TGTGCCAGCAGCTTCGGACCCGGGACTAGCGGCTCCTACGAGCAGTACTTC